This T cell receptor (beta chain) was recorded in a study of shared clonotypes between healthy human individuals. Overall study findings and caveats: The study generally estimated greater richness for naive than memory subsets.

Libraries were prepared by immunoSEQ multiplex PCR; TCRdb keeps only in-frame clonotypes and omits some of them. The sample shows 2 million to 2.5 million clones, around 90% of them seen only once. In regard to this clone: The antigen is unknown.

This sequence was found in a man younger than 35 in good health. Some clones in this sample may be carry-over from other donors' samples. The specimen sequenced was naive CD4+ T cells from PBMCs. Noted subset: CD45RA+ positively selected.

The CDR3, as DNA: TGTGCCAGCAGCTCCCGGGACACCTCCTCTGGCACTGAAGCTTTCTTT. It specifies CASSSRDTSSGTEAFF. The V call is TRBV7-8, the J call TRBJ1-1; D is perhaps TRBD1 (6 bases). This CDR3 has 16 amino acids. V shed 4 bases and J shed 4 bases, with 19 bases lying between them. The germline CDR1 and CDR2 sequences are SGHVS and FQNEAQ.